This entry lists 6 T cell receptor beta chains sequenced from one sample in a study of shared clonotypes between healthy human individuals. Method: immunoSEQ multiplex PCR; TCRdb's copy keeps in-frame clones and lacks some. The sample has hundreds of thousands of clones, roughly four fifths seen once. The specimen sequenced was PBMCs. The receptors derive from a woman in her thirties or forties in good health. Some clones in this sample may be carry-over from other donors' samples.

Only a few counts were recorded for this clone. A much larger clone differs by one base, so this may be a read error. The chain employs TRBV7-2 and TRBJ2-1; tentatively, D is TRBD2 (5 bases). The V end lost 5 bases, the J end lost 10 bases, and 12 bases lay between the germline ends. Germline CDR1 SGHTA, CDR2 FQGNSA. CDR3 length: 12 residues. The CDR3 loop reads CASSPAPGEQFF. DNA of the CDR3: TGTGCCAGCAGCCCCGCCCCGGGGGAGCAGTTCTTC.

With respect to this clone: Since the CDR3 does not end with the conserved phenylalanine or tryptophan, this likely comes from a read error. The DNA is left out, because the CDR3 cannot be placed on it with certainty; the CDR3 is given as TCRdb lists it. The chain combines TRBV18 with TRBJ2-7; TRBD2 was called by the table and not checked on the DNA. The CDR3 spans 14 amino acids, including both terminal residues. Germline V gives CDR1 KGHSH, CDR2 LQKENI. The CDR3 is CASSPGMPRDYVLL.

This clone has just one count. The chain joins TRBV7-2 to TRBJ2-1, with 15 bases fitting TRBD2. With V trimmed by 5 bases and J by 7 bases, 9 bases remained unmatched. The CDR3 runs 17 residues. Germline CDR1 is SGHTA and CDR2 is FQGNSA. This CDR3 is CASSVKGTSGRSNEQFF. The CDR3 region has the DNA TGTGCCAGCAGCGTAAAAGGGACTAGCGGGAGGTCTAATGAGCAGTTCTTC.

V and J are TRBV30 and TRBJ2-7; D perhaps matches TRBD2 (6 bases). The germline CDR1 and CDR2 sequences are GTSNPN and SVGIG (reference sequence). The CDR3 has 12 residues. Trimming cost V 1 base and J 6 bases, with 10 bases left between them. The CDR3 loop is CAWSGGTSEQYF. The CDR3 nucleotides are TGTGCCTGGAGTGGGGGGACTTCCGAGCAGTACTTC. The variable domain in full, with the rest retrieved from reference TRBV30 and TRBJ2-7, is SQTIHQWPATLVQPVGSPLSLECTVEGTSNPNLYWYRQAAGRGLQLLFYSVGIGQISSEVPQNLSASRPQDRQFILSSKKLLLSDSGFYLCAWSGGTSEQYFGPGTRLTVT.

The genes are TRBV19 and TRBJ2-5, with 9 bases fitting TRBD1. With 3 bases clipped from V and 1 base from J, the junction kept 3 bases outside the gene matches. This CDR3 is built from 15 residues. Germline CDR1 LNHDA, CDR2 SQIVND (reference sequence). CDR3 bases: TGTGCCAGTAGTATCACAGGGGGCGGCCAAGAGACCCAGTACTTC. Its translation: CASSITGGGQETQYF.

This chain uses TRBV6-5 with TRBJ1-1; D is unclear. The CDR3 sequence is 14 residues long. Germline CDR1 reads MNHEY; CDR2 reads SVGAGI. Trimming removed 6 bases from V and 1 base from J, with 12 bases in between. CDR3 amino acids: CASSDPRPNTEAFF. The CDR3 DNA reads TGTGCCAGCAGCGACCCCAGACCGAACACTGAAGCTTTCTTT.